This TCR beta chain was obtained from a study of blood T cell repertoires in COVID-19. Study-level background: From T cells, B-cell-depleted T cells, or PBMCs came the material, which was cDNA or gDNA.

V gave up 4 bases and J gave up 5 bases, with 15 bases separating them. The CDR3 extends over 14 amino acids. Germline values: CDR1 WSHSY, CDR2 SAAADI. Source study methods: From reference gene primer amplification, estimates of nucleated cell counts were derived. Libraries were prepared by immunoSEQ multiplex PCR; TCRdb keeps only in-frame clonotypes and omits some of them. V, J and clone size are those of that table, while D and trimming were read from the DNA. The sample consists of 350,000 to 550,000 clones, about 89% of them appearing once. V gene TRBV10-2 combines with J gene TRBJ2-7; D perhaps matches TRBD2 (7 bases). Sequencing was carried out using peripheral blood. The sequence was obtained from a woman between 25 and 40 years old with acute or convalescent COVID-19. The CDR3 DNA reads as TGCGCCAGCAGTGTATTTCGGGGGGACAACGAGCAGTACTTC. As protein: CASSVFRGDNEQYF.